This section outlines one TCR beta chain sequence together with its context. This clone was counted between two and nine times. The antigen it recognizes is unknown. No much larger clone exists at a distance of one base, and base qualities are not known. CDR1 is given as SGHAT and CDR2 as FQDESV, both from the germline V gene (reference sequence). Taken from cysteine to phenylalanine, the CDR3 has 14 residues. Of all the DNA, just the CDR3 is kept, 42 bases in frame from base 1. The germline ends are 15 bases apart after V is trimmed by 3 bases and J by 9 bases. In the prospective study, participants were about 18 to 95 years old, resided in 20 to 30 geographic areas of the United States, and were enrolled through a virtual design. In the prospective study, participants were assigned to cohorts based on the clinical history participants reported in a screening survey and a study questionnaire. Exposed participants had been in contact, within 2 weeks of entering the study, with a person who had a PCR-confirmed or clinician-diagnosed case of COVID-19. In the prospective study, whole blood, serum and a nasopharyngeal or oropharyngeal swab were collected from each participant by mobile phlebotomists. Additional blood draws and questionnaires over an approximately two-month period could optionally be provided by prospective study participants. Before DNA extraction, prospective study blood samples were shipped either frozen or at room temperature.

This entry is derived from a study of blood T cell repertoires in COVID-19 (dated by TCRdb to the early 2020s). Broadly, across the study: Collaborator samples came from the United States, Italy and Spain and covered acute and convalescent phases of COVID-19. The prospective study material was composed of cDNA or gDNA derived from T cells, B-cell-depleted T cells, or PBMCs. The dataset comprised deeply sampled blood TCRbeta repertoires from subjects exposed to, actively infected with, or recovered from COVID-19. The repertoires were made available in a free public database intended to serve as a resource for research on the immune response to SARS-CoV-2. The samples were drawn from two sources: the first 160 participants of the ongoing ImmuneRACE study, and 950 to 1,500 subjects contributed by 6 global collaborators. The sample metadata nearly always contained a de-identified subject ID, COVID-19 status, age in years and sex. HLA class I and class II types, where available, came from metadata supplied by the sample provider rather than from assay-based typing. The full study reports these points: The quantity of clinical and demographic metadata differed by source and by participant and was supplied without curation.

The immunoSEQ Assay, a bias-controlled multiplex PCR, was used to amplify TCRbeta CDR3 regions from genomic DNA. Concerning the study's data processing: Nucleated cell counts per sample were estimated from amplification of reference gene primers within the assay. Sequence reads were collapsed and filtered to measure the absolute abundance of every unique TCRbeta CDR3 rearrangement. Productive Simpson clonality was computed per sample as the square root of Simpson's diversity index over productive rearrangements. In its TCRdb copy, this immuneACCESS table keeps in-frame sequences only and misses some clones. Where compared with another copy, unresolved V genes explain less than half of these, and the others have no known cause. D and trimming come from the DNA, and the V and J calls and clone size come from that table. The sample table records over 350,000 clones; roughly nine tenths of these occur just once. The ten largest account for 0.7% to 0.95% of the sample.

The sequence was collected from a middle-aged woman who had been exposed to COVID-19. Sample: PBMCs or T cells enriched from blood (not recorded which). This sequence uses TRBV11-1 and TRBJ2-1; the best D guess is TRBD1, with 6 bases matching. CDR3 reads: CASSLAGETVEQFF. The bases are TGTGCCAGCAGCTTGGCAGGGGAGACCGTTGAGCAGTTCTTC.